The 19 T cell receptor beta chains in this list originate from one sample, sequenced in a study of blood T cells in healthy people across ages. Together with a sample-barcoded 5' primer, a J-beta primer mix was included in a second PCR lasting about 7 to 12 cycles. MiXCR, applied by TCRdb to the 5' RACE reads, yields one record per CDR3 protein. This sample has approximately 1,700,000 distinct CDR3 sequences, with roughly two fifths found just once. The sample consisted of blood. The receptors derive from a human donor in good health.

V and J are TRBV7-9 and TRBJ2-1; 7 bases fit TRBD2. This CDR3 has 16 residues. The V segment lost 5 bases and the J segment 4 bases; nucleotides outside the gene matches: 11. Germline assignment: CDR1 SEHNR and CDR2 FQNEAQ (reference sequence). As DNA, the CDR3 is TGTGCCAGCAGCCCTCTTAGCGGGTCATCTTACAATGAGCAGTTCTTC. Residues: CASSPLSGSSYNEQFF.

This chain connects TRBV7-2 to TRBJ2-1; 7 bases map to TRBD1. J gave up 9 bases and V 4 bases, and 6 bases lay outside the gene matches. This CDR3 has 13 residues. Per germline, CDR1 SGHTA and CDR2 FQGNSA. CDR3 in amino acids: CASSSQGSVEQFF. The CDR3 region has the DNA TGTGCCAGCAGCTCACAGGGGTCGGTTGAGCAGTTCTTC. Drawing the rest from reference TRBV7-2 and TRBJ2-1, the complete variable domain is GAGVSQSPSNKVTEKGKDVELRCDPISGHTALYWYRQSLGQGLEFLIYFQGNSAPDKSGLPSDRFSAERTGGSVSTLTIQRTQQEDSAVYLCASSSQGSVEQFFGPGTRLTVL.

CDR3 nucleotide sequence: TGTGCCAGCGGCCCCAGGGCGAGACGATTCCTAGAGACCCAGTACTTC. Its protein product is CASGPRARRFLETQYF. The chain couples TRBV11-1 to TRBJ2-4, with a possible D match to TRBD1 (5 bases). The J call may be incorrect, as the DNA end agrees better with TRBJ2-5. The length of the CDR3 is 16 residues. Per germline, CDR1 SGHAT and CDR2 FQDESV (reference sequence).

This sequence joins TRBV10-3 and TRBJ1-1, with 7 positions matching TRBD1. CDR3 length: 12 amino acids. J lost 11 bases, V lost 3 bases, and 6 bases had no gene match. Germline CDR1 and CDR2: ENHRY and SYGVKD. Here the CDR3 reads CAISERGRSAFF. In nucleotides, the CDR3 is TGTGCCATCAGTGAAAGGGGGCGATCGGCTTTCTTT.

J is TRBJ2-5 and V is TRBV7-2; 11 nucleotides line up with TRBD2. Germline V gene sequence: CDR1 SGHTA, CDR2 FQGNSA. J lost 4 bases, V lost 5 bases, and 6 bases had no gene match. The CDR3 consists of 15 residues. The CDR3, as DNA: TGTGCCAGCAGCAAAAGACTAGCGGGGATAGAGACCCAGTACTTC. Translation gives CASSKRLAGIETQYF.

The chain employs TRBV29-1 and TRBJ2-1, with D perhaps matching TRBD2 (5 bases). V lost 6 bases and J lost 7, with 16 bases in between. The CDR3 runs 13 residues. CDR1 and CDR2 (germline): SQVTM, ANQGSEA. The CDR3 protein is CSVPITGMNEQFF. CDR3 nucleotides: TGCAGCGTCCCCATTACGGGGATGAATGAGCAGTTCTTC.

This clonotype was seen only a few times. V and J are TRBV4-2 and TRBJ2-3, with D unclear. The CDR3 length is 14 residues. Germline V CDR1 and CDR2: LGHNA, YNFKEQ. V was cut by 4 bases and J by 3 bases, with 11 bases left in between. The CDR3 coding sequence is TGTGCCAGCAGCCCCCTCGTCCGTACAGATACGCAGTATTTT. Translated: CASSPLVRTDTQYF.

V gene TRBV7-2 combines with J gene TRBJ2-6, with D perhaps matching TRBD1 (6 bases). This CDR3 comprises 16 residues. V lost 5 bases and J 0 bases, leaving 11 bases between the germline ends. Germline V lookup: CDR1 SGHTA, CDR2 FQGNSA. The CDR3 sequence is CASSADRHSGANVLTF. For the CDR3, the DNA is TGTGCCAGCAGCGCCGACAGGCACTCTGGGGCCAACGTCCTGACTTTC.

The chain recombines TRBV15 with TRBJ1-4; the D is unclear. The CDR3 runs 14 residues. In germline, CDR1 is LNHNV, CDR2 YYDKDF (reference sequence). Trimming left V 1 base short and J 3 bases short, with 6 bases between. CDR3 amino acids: CATSRVMANEKLFF. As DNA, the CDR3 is TGTGCCACCAGCAGAGTCATGGCTAATGAAAAACTGTTTTTT.

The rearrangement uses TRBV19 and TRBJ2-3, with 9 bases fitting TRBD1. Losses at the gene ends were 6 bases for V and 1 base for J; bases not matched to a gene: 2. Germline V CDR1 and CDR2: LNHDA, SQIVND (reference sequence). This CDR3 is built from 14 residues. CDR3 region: CASRDRGGTDTQYF. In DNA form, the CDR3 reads TGTGCCAGTAGGGACAGGGGAGGCACAGATACGCAGTATTTT. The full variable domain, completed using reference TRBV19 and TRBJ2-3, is DGGITQSPKYLFRKEGQNVTLSCEQNLNHDAMYWYRQDPGQGLRLIYYSQIVNDFQKGDIAEGYSVSREKKESFPLTVTSAQKNPTAFYLCASRDRGGTDTQYFGPGTRLTVL.

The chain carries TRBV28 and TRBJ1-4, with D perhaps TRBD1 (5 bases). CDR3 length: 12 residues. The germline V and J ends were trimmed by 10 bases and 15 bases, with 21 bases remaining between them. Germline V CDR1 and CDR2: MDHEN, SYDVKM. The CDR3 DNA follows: TGTGCCATCAGGAGAGGGGCAGAGGGATTGTTTTTT. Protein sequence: CAIRRGAEGLFF.

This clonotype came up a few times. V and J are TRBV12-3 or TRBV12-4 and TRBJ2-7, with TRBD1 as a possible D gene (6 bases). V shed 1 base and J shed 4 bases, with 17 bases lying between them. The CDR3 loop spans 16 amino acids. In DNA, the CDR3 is TGTGCCAGCAGTTTAGGGGTTCCGGGACACGGTTACGAGCAGTACTTC. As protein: CASSLGVPGHGYEQYF.

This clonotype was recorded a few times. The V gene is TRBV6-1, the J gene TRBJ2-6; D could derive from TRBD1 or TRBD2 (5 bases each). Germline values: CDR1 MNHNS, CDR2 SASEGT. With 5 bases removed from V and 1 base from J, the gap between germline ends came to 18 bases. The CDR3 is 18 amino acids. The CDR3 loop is CASSQEGWSLSGANVLTF. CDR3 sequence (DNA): TGTGCCAGCAGTCAAGAGGGGTGGAGTCTGTCTGGGGCCAACGTCCTGACTTTC.

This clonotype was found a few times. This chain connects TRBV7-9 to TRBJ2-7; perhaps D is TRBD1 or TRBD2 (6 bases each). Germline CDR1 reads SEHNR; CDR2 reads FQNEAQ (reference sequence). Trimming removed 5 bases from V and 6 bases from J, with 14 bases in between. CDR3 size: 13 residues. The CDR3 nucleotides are TGTGCCAGCAGCATCCCCGGGGGCCGCGAGCAGTACTTC. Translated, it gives CASSIPGGREQYF.

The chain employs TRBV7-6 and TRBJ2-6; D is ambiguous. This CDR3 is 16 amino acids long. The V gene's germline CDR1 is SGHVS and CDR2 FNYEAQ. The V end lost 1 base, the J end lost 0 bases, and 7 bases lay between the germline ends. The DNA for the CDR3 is TGTGCCAGCAGCTTAGAGGCCTCCTCTGGGGCCAACGTCCTGACTTTC. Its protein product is CASSLEASSGANVLTF.

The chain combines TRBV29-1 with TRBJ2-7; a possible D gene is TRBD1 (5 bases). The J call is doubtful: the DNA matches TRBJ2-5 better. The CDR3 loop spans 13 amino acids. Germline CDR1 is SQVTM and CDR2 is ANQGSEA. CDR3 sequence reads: CSVEGDGAETQYF. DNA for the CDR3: TGCAGCGTTGAAGGGGATGGGGCCGAGACCCAGTACTTC.

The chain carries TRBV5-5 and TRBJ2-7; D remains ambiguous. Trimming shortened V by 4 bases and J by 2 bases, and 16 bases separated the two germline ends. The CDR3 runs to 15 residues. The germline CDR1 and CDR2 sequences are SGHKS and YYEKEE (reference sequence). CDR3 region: CASSIGDSLPYEQYF. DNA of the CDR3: TGTGCCAGCAGCATAGGCGACTCGCTTCCCTACGAGCAGTACTTC.

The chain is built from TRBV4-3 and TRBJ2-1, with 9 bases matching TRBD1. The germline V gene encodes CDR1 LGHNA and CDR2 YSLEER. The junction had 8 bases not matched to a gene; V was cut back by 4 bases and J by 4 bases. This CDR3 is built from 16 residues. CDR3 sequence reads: CASSRNTGGGYNEQFF. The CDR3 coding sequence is TGCGCCAGCAGCCGGAACACAGGGGGCGGGTACAATGAGCAGTTCTTC.

CDR3 bases: TGTGCCAGCAGCCGAAGAGGGGACATTCGAATCTCTGGGGCCAACGTCCTGACTTTC. As protein: CASSRRGDIRISGANVLTF. The J gene is TRBJ2-6, the V gene TRBV11-2, with TRBD1 as a possible D gene (6 bases). Trimming removed 5 bases at V and 0 bases at J, with 20 bases between. The CDR3 totals 19 residues. The germline gives CDR1 SGHAT, CDR2 FQNNGV.